Reported below is one TCR beta chain. The target antigen is unknown. The CDR3 runs to 17 residues. The V gene's germline CDR1 is ENHRY and CDR2 SYGVKD. J lost 3 bases, V lost 10 bases, and 15 bases had no gene match. The source of the sample is a study of cytomegalovirus exposure and HLA in healthy donors. The study, taken as a whole, reports: Researchers reportedly found TCR beta sequences accurately predicted most subjects' HLA-A and HLA-B alleles. In vitro, a few CMV-associated chains proved specific for CMV antigens. Near-uniform donor sequencing depth was presumed by presence/absence analyses.

Primers: 60 Vbeta forward and 13 Jbeta reverse. Repertoires were generated with immunoSEQ multiplex PCR, while TCRdb's copy carries only in-frame clones and drops some. The sample lists approximately 110,000 clones, less than 70% occurring once. Input material: PBMCs. The chain links TRBV10-3 to TRBJ2-7; the match to TRBD2 covers 13 bases. The receptor was derived from a woman aged 25 to 45 in good health and CMV-seronegative. CDR3 loop: CATRETSGRRLNYEQYF. The CDR3, as DNA: TGTGCCACTCGAGAGACTAGCGGGAGGAGGTTAAACTACGAGCAGTACTTC.